The 25 T cell receptor beta chains listed next were all sequenced from one sample in a study of blood T cell repertoires in COVID-19. Profiling relied on immunoSEQ multiplex PCR, and the TCRdb table lists in-frame clones only, not all of them. Among under 250,000 clones listed, around 90% were seen once. The sequenced sample consisted of peripheral blood. The receptors were sampled from a man aged 60-69 years who had recovered from COVID-19.

This chain connects TRBV11-2 to TRBJ2-2, with D possibly TRBD2 on 5 matching bases. The CDR3 runs 13 residues. CDR1 and CDR2 (germline): SGHAT, FQNNGV. V lost 7 bases, J lost 2 bases, and 8 bases lay in between. The chain's CDR3 is CASIGVNTGELFF. DNA of the CDR3: TGTGCCAGCATCGGGGTTAACACCGGGGAGCTGTTTTTT.

The sample holds one count of this clone. V gene TRBV6-1 combines with J gene TRBJ1-2; possible D gene TRBD1, 5 bases. There are 14 residues in the CDR3. The V gene lost 3 bases and the J gene lost 6 bases, with 14 bases spanning the gap. Per germline, CDR1 MNHNS and CDR2 SASEGT. CDR3 bases: TGTGCCAGCAGTGAGATTGACAGAGGAAATGGCTACACCTTC. Its translation is CASSEIDRGNGYTF.

The gene calls are TRBV27 and TRBJ2-1; the D is unclear. This CDR3 has 15 amino acids. V was cut by 6 bases and J by 7 bases, with 19 bases left in between. Per germline, CDR1 MNHEY and CDR2 SMNVEV (reference sequence). CDR3 DNA: TGTGCCAGCAGCCGCCTTATCTTGACGAGGAATGAGCAGTTCTTC. It encodes CASSRLILTRNEQFF.

J is TRBJ2-1 and V is TRBV6-5; the match to TRBD1 covers 8 bases. CDR1 is MNHEY, CDR2 SVGAGI, per germline. The CDR3 length is 14 residues. V lost 6 bases to trimming and J lost 3 bases; unmatched junction nucleotides: 4. CDR3 sequence (DNA): TGTGCCAGCAGAGGACAGGGAGACTACAATGAGCAGTTCTTC. It yields the protein CASRGQGDYNEQFF.

V usage is TRBV5-1 and J usage is TRBJ2-2; 9 bases map to TRBD1. CDR1 is SGHRS and CDR2 is YFSETQ in the germline V gene. Trimming cost V 4 bases and J 4 bases; bases outside gene matches: 2. The CDR3 loop spans 14 amino acids. CDR3 in amino acids: CASSRDRATGELFF. The DNA of the CDR3 is TGCGCCAGCAGCCGGGACAGGGCCACCGGGGAGCTGTTTTTT.

This rearrangement joins TRBV5-1 to TRBJ1-2; 7 bases match TRBD1. Per the germline V gene, CDR1 is SGHRS and CDR2 is YFSETQ. The CDR3 sequence is 14 residues long. The V and J ends lost 4 bases and 2 bases, in that order; junction bases with no gene match: 5. The CDR3 is CASSGTTGNYGYTF. In DNA, the CDR3 is TGCGCCAGCAGCGGGACGACAGGGAACTATGGCTACACCTTC.

The table lists this clone with a count of one. This sequence joins TRBV11-3 and TRBJ2-2, with D perhaps matching TRBD1 (6 bases). Germline V gene data show CDR1 as SGHNT and CDR2 as YENEEA. CDR3 length equals 14 residues. V dropped 5 bases and J dropped 3 bases, with 10 bases sitting between them. CDR3 DNA: TGTGCCAGCAGCCTCGGGACACACACCGGGGAGCTGTTTTTT. Its translation: CASSLGTHTGELFF.

The CDR3 coding sequence is TGCGCCAGCAGAGTGGGACAGGGAGACACCGGGGAGCTGTTTTTT. This translates into CASRVGQGDTGELFF. The V gene is TRBV5-1, the J gene TRBJ2-2; 9 bases fit TRBD1. The CDR3 contains 15 residues. V shed 5 bases and J 3 bases; nucleotides not matched to a gene: 5. The germline CDR1 and CDR2 sequences are SGHRS and YFSETQ.

This CDR3 is CASSPVSGSNTGELFF. In DNA form, the CDR3 reads TGTGCCAGCTCCCCGGTTTCAGGGTCCAACACCGGGGAGCTGTTTTTT. This rearrangement joins TRBV18 to TRBJ2-2, with D perhaps matching TRBD1 (5 bases). The ends were cut back, 6 bases at V and 2 bases at J, with 16 bases in the middle. This CDR3 contains 16 residues. CDR1 KGHSH and CDR2 LQKENI come from the germline V gene.

The rearrangement links TRBV6-6 to TRBJ2-7; TRBD2 matches at 7 bases. With V trimmed by 7 bases and J by 6 bases, 15 bases remained unmatched. The CDR3 runs to 15 residues. Per germline, CDR1 MNHNY and CDR2 SVGAGI (reference sequence). The CDR3 protein is CASTLPGTIGGEQYF. CDR3 DNA: TGTGCCAGCACCCTCCCGGGGACTATTGGAGGCGAGCAGTACTTC.

The V call is TRBV7-2, the J call TRBJ2-1; a possible D gene is TRBD2 (5 bases). Germline CDR1 is SGHTA and CDR2 is FQGNSA. V lost 2 bases to trimming and J lost 7 bases, with 15 bases between them. The CDR3 loop spans 15 amino acids. The CDR3 loop reads CASSLLGALQNEQFF. CDR3 sequence (DNA): TGTGCCAGCAGCTTATTGGGAGCCCTACAGAATGAGCAGTTCTTC.

The chain joins TRBV27 to TRBJ2-1; the D gene is possibly TRBD1 (6 bases). Germline V gene sequence: CDR1 MNHEY, CDR2 SMNVEV (reference sequence). Trimming left V 5 bases short and J 1 base short, with 15 bases between. This CDR3 contains 16 residues. This CDR3 reads CASSGLGTPSYNEQFF. The CDR3 DNA follows: TGTGCCAGCAGTGGACTCGGGACACCATCCTACAATGAGCAGTTCTTC.

This clone was counted a single time. This sequence joins TRBV19 and TRBJ1-2, with D perhaps matching TRBD1 (6 bases). Germline values: CDR1 LNHDA, CDR2 SQIVND (reference sequence). V gave up 5 bases and J gave up 4 bases, with 14 bases separating them. CDR3 length: 14 amino acids. The DNA for the CDR3 is TGTGCCAGTAGTTCCGCGGGGGCCCTCTATGGCTACACCTTC. Translating gives CASSSAGALYGYTF.

This clone appeared a single time. The CDR3 DNA reads as TGTGCCAGCAGCGGGCGACAGGGCTCCTACGAGCAGTACTTC. It yields the protein CASSGRQGSYEQYF. V is TRBV9 and J is TRBJ2-7, with 7 bases fitting TRBD1. Losses at the gene ends were 3 bases for V and 0 bases for J; bases not matched to a gene: 3. The CDR3 covers 14 residues. CDR1 and CDR2 from the germline V gene are SGDLS and YYNGEE. The full variable domain, in which reference TRBV9 and TRBJ2-7 provide the parts outside the CDR3, is DSGVTQTPKHLITATGQRVTLRCSPRSGDLSVYWYQQSLDQGLQFLIQYYNGEERAKGNILERFSAQQFPDLHSELNLSSLELGDSALYFCASSGRQGSYEQYFGPGTRLTVT.

This clone has ten or more counts. The rearrangement links TRBV6-5 to TRBJ2-5; 9 nucleotides align to TRBD1. The CDR3 has 16 residues. The germline V gene has CDR1 MNHEY and CDR2 SVGAGI. Trimming cost V 0 bases and J 7 bases; bases outside gene matches: 9. This chain's CDR3 is CASSYSDRGPRATQYF. CDR3 bases: TGTGCCAGCAGTTACTCGGACAGGGGTCCTAGGGCGACCCAGTACTTC.

J is TRBJ2-7 and V is TRBV28, with 7 nucleotides matching TRBD2. CDR1 and CDR2 (germline): MDHEN, SYDVKM. V shed 3 bases and J 3 bases; nucleotides not matched to a gene: 8. The CDR3 sequence is 15 residues long. As DNA, the CDR3 is TGTGCCAGCAGTTTGGCGGGGGAGAGGGTCTACGAGCAGTACTTC. It codes for CASSLAGERVYEQYF.

This CDR3 is CASSGAFPFTGELFF. Written as DNA, the CDR3 is TGTGCCAGCAGTGGAGCCTTCCCTTTCACCGGGGAGCTGTTTTTT. This chain links TRBV6-4 with TRBJ2-2; D is unclear. Germline lookup yields CDR1 MRHNA and CDR2 SNTAGT. The V end lost 4 bases, the J end lost 4 bases, and 13 bases lay between the germline ends. The CDR3 runs 15 residues.

CDR3 bases: TGTGCCAGCAGCTTAGAAAGCGGGGTTAGCTCCTACGAGCAGTACTTC. As protein: CASSLESGVSSYEQYF. The rearrangement links TRBV7-8 to TRBJ2-7; TRBD2 matches at 7 bases. Germline-derived CDR1 and CDR2 are SGHVS and FQNEAQ. J lost 0 bases, V lost 1 base, and 6 bases had no gene match. There are 16 residues in the CDR3.

This clone was seen once. DNA of the CDR3: TGCGCCAGCAGCCGCTCGAGAAGAGTAGCGGGAGCAGATACGCAGTATTTT. It is translated as CASSRSRRVAGADTQYF. The chain joins TRBV4-3 to TRBJ2-3; 9 nucleotides agree with TRBD2. CDR3 length: 17 residues. The germline V gene has CDR1 LGHNA and CDR2 YSLEER. V trimming: 4 bases; J trimming: 4 bases; junction bases outside the gene matches: 12.

The V and J genes are TRBV11-2 and TRBJ2-3; perhaps TRBD1 as D (6 bases). V dropped 0 bases and J dropped 2 bases, with 12 bases sitting between them. Germline CDR1 and CDR2: SGHAT and FQNNGV. The CDR3 has 16 residues. The CDR3 DNA is TGTGCCAGCAGCTTAGATTCGAGACAGGTCACAGATACGCAGTATTTT. Its translation: CASSLDSRQVTDTQYF.

The J gene is TRBJ1-6, the V gene TRBV19; D not resolved. CDR3 size: 15 residues. Deletions cut 0 bases from V and 6 bases from J, with 9 bases between. Germline CDR1 is LNHDA and CDR2 is SQIVND (reference sequence). This CDR3 reads CASSIEATGNSPLHF. Here the CDR3 DNA reads TGTGCCAGTAGTATAGAGGCCACGGGTAATTCACCCCTCCACTTT. The full variable domain, its missing parts supplied by reference TRBV19 and TRBJ1-6, is DGGITQSPKYLFRKEGQNVTLSCEQNLNHDAMYWYRQDPGQGLRLIYYSQIVNDFQKGDIAEGYSVSREKKESFPLTVTSAQKNPTAFYLCASSIEATGNSPLHFGNGTRLTVT.

DNA for the CDR3: TGCGCCAGCAGCCAAGAATTTACTAGCGGAAACACCGGGGAGCTGTTTTTT. It translates to CASSQEFTSGNTGELFF. V is TRBV4-3 and J is TRBJ2-2; 8 bases fit TRBD2. The germline V gene has CDR1 LGHNA and CDR2 YSLEER. V shed 0 bases, J shed 2 bases, and the junction held 5 bases outside the gene matches. The CDR3 consists of 17 residues.

The chain uses TRBV11-2 and TRBJ2-2; 7 bases fit TRBD2. The CDR3 contains 15 residues. Losses at the gene ends were 2 bases for V and 0 bases for J; bases not matched to a gene: 0. CDR1 SGHAT and CDR2 FQNNGV come from the germline V gene. The CDR3 here is CASSLTSANTGELFF. The CDR3 region has the DNA TGTGCCAGCAGCTTAACTAGCGCGAACACCGGGGAGCTGTTTTTT. Based on the CDR3 plus reference TRBV11-2 and TRBJ2-2, the full variable domain is EAGVAQSPRYKIIEKRQSVAFWCNPISGHATLYWYQQILGQGPKLLIQFQNNGVVDDSQLPKDRFSAERLKGVDSTLKIQPAKLEDSAVYLCASSLTSANTGELFFGEGSRLTVL.

The gene calls are TRBV19 and TRBJ2-7; 8 nucleotides match TRBD2. Germline CDR1 is LNHDA and CDR2 is SQIVND (reference sequence). The CDR3 has 16 residues. Germline trimming cut 8 bases from V and 1 base from J; bases unmatched to any gene: 13. The CDR3 region is CASPRPTAGDSYEQYF. Written as DNA, the CDR3 is TGTGCCAGTCCCCGCCCCACAGCGGGGGATTCCTACGAGCAGTACTTC.

V gene TRBV11-2 combines with J gene TRBJ1-4, with a possible D match to TRBD1 (5 bases). Germline CDR1 reads SGHAT; CDR2 reads FQNNGV. Between the trimmed V and J ends, which lost 5 bases and 6 bases, there was a span of 19 bases. The CDR3 totals 16 residues. The chain's CDR3 is CASSPRRGGLYEKLFF. As DNA, the CDR3 is TGTGCCAGCAGCCCCCGACGGGGGGGGTTGTATGAAAAACTGTTTTTT.